The 20 T cell receptor beta chains below were found in one sample sequenced in a study of Ad26.COV2.S vaccination and SARS-CoV-2 variants. Specified treatment: 19 received Ad26.COV2.S at low or high dose, single or two shots; 5 received placebo; per-sample allocation not given. The investigators took samples on day 63 after the first vaccine or placebo injection. Method: immunoSEQ multiplex PCR; TCRdb's copy keeps in-frame clones and lacks some. This sample carries around 270,000 clones, 87% of them seen once, and the ten largest clones take just under 3%. This specimen was peripheral blood, taken in a trial of Ad26.COV2.S vaccine versus placebo. Every receptor here comes from a person between 18 and 60 years old who received the Ad26.COV2.S COVID-19 vaccine or a placebo.

A single count supports this clone. The rearrangement uses TRBV27 and TRBJ1-5, with TRBD1 as a possible D gene (5 bases). In germline, CDR1 is MNHEY, CDR2 SMNVEV (reference sequence). V lost 4 bases to trimming and J lost 4 bases, with 14 bases between them. CDR3 length equals 15 residues. As DNA, the CDR3 is TGTGCCAGCAGTTCCGGGACGGCTCCTAATCAGCCCCAGCATTTT. Protein product: CASSSGTAPNQPQHF.

A single count supports this clone. V is TRBV10-3 and J is TRBJ1-5, with D uncertain. Trimming pared 5 bases from V and 5 bases from J, leaving 10 bases between. This CDR3 spans 13 amino acids. CDR1 and CDR2 from the germline V gene are ENHRY and SYGVKD. The CDR3 DNA is TGTGCCATCAGTACACTGTCCGATCAGCCCCAGCATTTT. It codes for CAISTLSDQPQHF.

The V call is TRBV12-3 or TRBV12-4, the J call TRBJ2-2; 10 bases fit TRBD2. The CDR3 sequence is 13 residues long. V dropped 6 bases and J dropped 7; count of bases not matched to a gene: 2. For the CDR3, the DNA is TGTGCCAGCAGGGGGACTAGCGTCGGGGAGCTGTTTTTT. Encoded protein: CASRGTSVGELFF.

The genes are TRBV20-1 and TRBJ1-1; D is undetermined. V was cut by 5 bases and J by 10 bases, with 14 bases left in between. Germline CDR1 DFQATT, CDR2 SNEGSKA (reference sequence). The CDR3 spans 11 residues. In DNA form, the CDR3 reads TGCAGTGCTCAGAACCCCGAAGGAGCTTTCTTT. It yields the protein CSAQNPEGAFF.

The chain joins TRBV7-9 to TRBJ1-6; 7 bases line up with TRBD1. The ends lost 6 bases at V and 9 bases at J; junction bases unmatched: 11. There are 15 residues in the CDR3. Germline-derived CDR1 and CDR2 are SEHNR and FQNEAQ (reference sequence). This CDR3 is CASSRTDRPRSPLHF. CDR3 bases: TGTGCCAGCAGTCGTACGGACAGGCCCCGTTCACCCCTCCACTTT.

The chain carries TRBV6-5 and TRBJ2-7; no clear D gene. The CDR3 contains 15 residues. CDR1 and CDR2 (germline): MNHEY, SVGAGI. The V end was cut by 0 bases, the J end by 2 bases, with 11 bases between. CDR3 sequence reads: CASSYSKSFTYEQYV. Written as DNA, the CDR3 is TGTGCCAGCAGTTACTCTAAGTCTTTCACCTACGAGCAGTACGTC.

The chain combines TRBV19 with TRBJ2-7; D call uncertain. The germline V and J ends were trimmed by 5 bases and 3 bases, with 14 bases remaining between them. CDR3 length: 14 residues. Germline values: CDR1 LNHDA, CDR2 SQIVND (reference sequence). The CDR3 bases are TGTGCCAGTAGTCCCCAGTCCAGTGGCTACGAGCAGTACTTC. Translated: CASSPQSSGYEQYF.

This clone was seen once. The chain carries TRBV5-5 and TRBJ1-3, with unresolved D. This CDR3 region has 14 residues. The V gene's germline CDR1 is SGHKS and CDR2 YYEKEE (reference sequence). V was pared by 7 bases and J by 0 bases, with 11 bases between. The CDR3: CASLKGGSGNTIYF. In nucleotides, the CDR3 is TGTGCCAGCCTAAAGGGAGGCTCTGGAAACACCATATATTTT. Full variable domain (outside the CDR3, taken from reference TRBV5-5 and TRBJ1-3): DAGVTQSPTHLIKTRGQQVTLRCSPISGHKSVSWYQQVLGQGPQFIFQYYEKEERGRGNFPDRFSARQFPNYSSELNVNALLLGDSALYLCASLKGGSGNTIYFGEGSWLTVV.

The V gene is TRBV7-3, the J gene TRBJ2-2, with D unresolved. The CDR3 extends over 15 amino acids. CDR1 SGHTA and CDR2 FQGTGA come from the germline V gene. Trimming pared 0 bases from V and 5 bases from J, leaving 10 bases between. The CDR3 DNA reads as TGTGCCAGCAGCTTAACAGGGTTTTTTACCGGGGAGCTGTTTTTT. Protein: CASSLTGFFTGELFF.

This clone was counted once. The J gene is TRBJ1-6, the V gene TRBV3-1 (or the pseudogene TRBV3-2); no definite D call. V gave up 0 bases and J gave up 7 bases, with 7 bases separating them. The CDR3 runs 14 residues. Germline lookup yields CDR1 LGHDT and CDR2 YNNKEL (reference sequence). The CDR3 is CASSQDGSNSPLHF. In DNA form, the CDR3 reads TGTGCCAGCAGCCAAGACGGATCCAATTCACCCCTCCACTTT.

The chain uses TRBV6-2 or TRBV6-3 and TRBJ2-2; 14 positions match TRBD2. The CDR3 spans 17 residues. V dropped 4 bases and J dropped 7; count of bases not matched to a gene: 8. Germline CDR1 reads MNHEY; CDR2 reads SVGEGT. Here the CDR3 reads CASSSTSGRAYGGELFF. The CDR3 bases are TGTGCCAGCAGTTCGACTAGCGGGAGGGCCTATGGCGGGGAGCTGTTTTTT.

Note on this clone: The junction does not match germline at one end; this may be a read error. The identical CDR3 is also encoded by other nucleotide sequences in the sample. The chain links TRBV7-9 to TRBJ2-3, with TRBD2 matching 10 bases. The CDR3 is made up of 14 amino acids. The germline V gene encodes CDR1 SEHNR and CDR2 FQNEAQ (reference sequence). CDR3 in DNA: TGTGCCAGCAGCCTAGCGGGAGGCACAGATACGCAGTATTTT. Translating gives CASSLAGGTDTQYF.

V is TRBV7-2 and J is TRBJ1-2, with 7 bases aligning to TRBD1. J gave up 2 bases and V 5 bases, and 11 bases lay outside the gene matches. The CDR3 is made up of 16 amino acids. Germline V gives CDR1 SGHTA, CDR2 FQGNSA. CDR3 in amino acids: CASSPSRGEGNYGYTF. The CDR3 region has the DNA TGTGCCAGCAGCCCATCCAGGGGGGAAGGGAACTATGGCTACACCTTC.

The CDR3 DNA sequence: TGTGCCAGCAGCGACTTTAGCGGGGCAGTCTACGAGCAGTACTTC. It translates to CASSDFSGAVYEQYF. The chain joins TRBV7-9 to TRBJ2-7, with TRBD2 matching over 8 bases. The J segment lost 3 bases and the V segment lost 5 bases, leaving 9 bases of the junction unmatched. The CDR3 has 15 amino acids. CDR1 and CDR2 (germline): SEHNR, FQNEAQ (reference sequence).

CDR3 loop: CASSFQGARIADTQYF. Written as DNA, the CDR3 is TGTGCCAGCAGCTTTCAGGGGGCGCGAATAGCAGATACGCAGTATTTT. This chain uses TRBV11-2 with TRBJ2-3; 8 bases match TRBD1. Germline lookup yields CDR1 SGHAT and CDR2 FQNNGV. The CDR3 is 16 residues long. V lost 3 bases and J lost 4; bases outside the gene matches: 9.

The rearrangement uses TRBV6-5 and TRBJ1-2; 9 bases map to TRBD1. Germline lookup yields CDR1 MNHEY and CDR2 SVGAGI. The CDR3 has 14 amino acids. The J segment lost 3 bases and the V segment lost 6 bases, leaving 5 bases of the junction unmatched. The CDR3 DNA follows: TGTGCCAGCAGCTTACAGGGGGCTTACTATGGCTACACCTTC. Protein product: CASSLQGAYYGYTF.

V and J are TRBV29-1 and TRBJ1-1; 11 positions agree with TRBD1. The CDR3 is 14 amino acids. V was pared by 6 bases and J by 4 bases, with 7 bases of the junction left unmatched. Looked up from germline, CDR1 is SQVTM and CDR2 is ANQGSEA. CDR3 coding DNA: TGCAGCGTGGTGGACAGGGGGCAGGGCACTGAAGCTTTCTTT. It specifies CSVVDRGQGTEAFF.

This clone was seen a single time. The rearrangement links TRBV6-1 to TRBJ1-2; 8 nucleotides match TRBD1. In germline, CDR1 is MNHNS, CDR2 SASEGT. J lost 3 bases, V lost 4 bases, and 10 bases had no gene match. The CDR3 sequence is 16 residues long. The CDR3 protein is CASSGTGLYGYYGYTF. The CDR3 DNA reads as TGTGCCAGCAGTGGGACAGGGCTGTATGGGTACTATGGCTACACCTTC.

The V call is TRBV18, the J call TRBJ2-1; a possible D gene is TRBD2 (5 bases). The CDR3 has 12 residues. The germline V gene encodes CDR1 KGHSH and CDR2 LQKENI. V lost 3 bases to trimming and J lost 7 bases, with 7 bases between them. DNA of the CDR3: TGTGCCAGCTCACCTTGGAGGAATGAGCAGTTCTTC. It translates to CASSPWRNEQFF. Full variable domain (rest looked up from reference TRBV18 and TRBJ2-1): NAGVMQNPRHLVRRRGQEARLRCSPMKGHSHVYWYRQLPEEGLKFMVYLQKENIIDESGMPKERFSAEFPKEGPSILRIQQVVRGDSAAYFCASSPWRNEQFFGPGTRLTVL.

The chain joins TRBV6-2 or TRBV6-3 to TRBJ2-7; 7 bases line up with TRBD1. The CDR3 extends over 15 amino acids. CDR1 MNHEY and CDR2 SVGEGT come from the germline V gene. With 5 bases clipped from V and 0 bases from J, the junction kept 7 bases outside the gene matches. CDR3 loop: CASSRARQGSYEQYV. The CDR3 DNA is TGTGCCAGCAGTCGAGCTCGACAGGGCTCCTACGAGCAGTACGTC.